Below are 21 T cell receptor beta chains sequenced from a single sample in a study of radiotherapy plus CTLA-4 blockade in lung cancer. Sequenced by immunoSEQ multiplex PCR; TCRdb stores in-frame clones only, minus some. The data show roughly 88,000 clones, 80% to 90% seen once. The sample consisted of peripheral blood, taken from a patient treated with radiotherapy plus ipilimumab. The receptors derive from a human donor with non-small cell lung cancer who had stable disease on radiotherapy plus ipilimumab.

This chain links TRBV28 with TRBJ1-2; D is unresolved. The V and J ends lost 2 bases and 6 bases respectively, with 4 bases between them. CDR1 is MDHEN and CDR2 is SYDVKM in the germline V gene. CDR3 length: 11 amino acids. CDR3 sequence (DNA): TGTGCCAGCAGTTTAAGTCATGGCTACACCTTC. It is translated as CASSLSHGYTF.

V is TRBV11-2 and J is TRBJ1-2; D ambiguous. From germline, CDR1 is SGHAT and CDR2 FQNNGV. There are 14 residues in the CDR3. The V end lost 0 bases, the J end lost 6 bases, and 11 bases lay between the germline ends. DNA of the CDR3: TGTGCCAGCAGCTTAGATAGGGATAGAAATGGCTACACCTTC. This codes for CASSLDRDRNGYTF.

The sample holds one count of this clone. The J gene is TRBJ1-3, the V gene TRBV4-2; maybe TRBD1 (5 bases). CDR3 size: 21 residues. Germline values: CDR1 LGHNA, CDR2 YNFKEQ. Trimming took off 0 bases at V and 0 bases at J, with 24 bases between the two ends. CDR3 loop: CASSQELLARGRRSSGNTIYF. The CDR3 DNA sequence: TGTGCCAGCAGCCAAGAGCTACTGGCGAGGGGACGGAGGTCCTCTGGAAACACCATATATTTT.

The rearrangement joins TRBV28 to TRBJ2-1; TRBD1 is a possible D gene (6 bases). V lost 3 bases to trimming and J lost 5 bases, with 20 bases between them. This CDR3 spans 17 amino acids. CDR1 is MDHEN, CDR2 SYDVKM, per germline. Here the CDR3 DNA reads TGTGCCAGCAGTTTCCCCCCCCGGGACGAGGGGGACAATGAGCAGTTCTTC. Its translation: CASSFPPRDEGDNEQFF.

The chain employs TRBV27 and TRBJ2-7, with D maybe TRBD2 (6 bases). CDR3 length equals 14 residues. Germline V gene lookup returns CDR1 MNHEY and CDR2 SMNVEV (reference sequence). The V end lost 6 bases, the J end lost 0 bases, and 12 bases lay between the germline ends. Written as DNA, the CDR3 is TGTGCCAGCAGGAGCGGGCCTAGCTCCTACGAGCAGTACTTC. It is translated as CASRSGPSSYEQYF.

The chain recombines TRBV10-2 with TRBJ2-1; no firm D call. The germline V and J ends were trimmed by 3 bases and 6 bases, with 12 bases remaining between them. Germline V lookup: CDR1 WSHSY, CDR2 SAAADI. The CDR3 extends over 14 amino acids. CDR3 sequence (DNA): TGCGCCAGCAGTGAAGGGCAGACGTTCAATGAGCAGTTCTTC. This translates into CASSEGQTFNEQFF.

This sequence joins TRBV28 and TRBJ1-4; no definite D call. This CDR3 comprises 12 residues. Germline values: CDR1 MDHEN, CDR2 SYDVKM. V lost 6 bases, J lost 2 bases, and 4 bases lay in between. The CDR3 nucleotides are TGTGCCAGCAGCAGTACTAATGAAAAACTGTTTTTT. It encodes CASSSTNEKLFF.

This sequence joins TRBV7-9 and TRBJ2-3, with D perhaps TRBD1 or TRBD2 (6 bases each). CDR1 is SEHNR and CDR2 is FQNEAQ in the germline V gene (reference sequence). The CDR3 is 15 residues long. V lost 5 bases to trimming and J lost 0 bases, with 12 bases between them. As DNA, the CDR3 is TGTGCCAGCAGCCAGAGGGGGGAAAGCACAGATACGCAGTATTTT. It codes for CASSQRGESTDTQYF.

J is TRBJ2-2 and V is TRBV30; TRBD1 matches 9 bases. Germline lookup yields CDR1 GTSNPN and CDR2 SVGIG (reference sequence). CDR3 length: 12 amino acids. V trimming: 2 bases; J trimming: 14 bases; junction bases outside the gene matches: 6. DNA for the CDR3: TGTGCCTGGAGTAGACAGGGGGTGAGCCTGTTTTTT. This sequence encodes CAWSRQGVSLFF.

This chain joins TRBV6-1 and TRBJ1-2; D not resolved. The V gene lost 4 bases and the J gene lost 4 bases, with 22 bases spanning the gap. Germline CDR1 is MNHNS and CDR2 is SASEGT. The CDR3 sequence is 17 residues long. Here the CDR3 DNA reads TGTGCCAGCAGTGGGTCGGGAACTTCAACCCCCCCCTATGGCTACACCTTC. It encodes CASSGSGTSTPPYGYTF.

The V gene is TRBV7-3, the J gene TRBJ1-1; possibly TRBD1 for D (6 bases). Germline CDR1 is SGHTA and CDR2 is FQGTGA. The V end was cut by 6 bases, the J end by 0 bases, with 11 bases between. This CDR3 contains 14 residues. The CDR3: CASSPTGMNTEAFF. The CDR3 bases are TGTGCCAGCAGTCCTACAGGGATGAACACTGAAGCTTTCTTT.

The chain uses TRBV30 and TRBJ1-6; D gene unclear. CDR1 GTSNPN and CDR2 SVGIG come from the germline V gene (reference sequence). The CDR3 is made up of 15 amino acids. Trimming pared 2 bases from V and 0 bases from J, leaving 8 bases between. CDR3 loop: CAWSSQSSYNSPLHF. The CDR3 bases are TGTGCCTGGAGTTCGCAGAGCTCCTATAATTCACCCCTCCACTTT.

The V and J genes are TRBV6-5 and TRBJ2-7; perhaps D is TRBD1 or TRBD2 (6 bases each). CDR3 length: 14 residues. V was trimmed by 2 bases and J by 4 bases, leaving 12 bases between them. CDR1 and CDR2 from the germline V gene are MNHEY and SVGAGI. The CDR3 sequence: CASSYGRGEYEQYF. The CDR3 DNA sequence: TGTGCCAGCAGTTACGGAAGGGGGGAGTACGAGCAGTACTTC.

The CDR3 spells CASSLGPYGYTF. The DNA of the CDR3 is TGTGCCAGCAGTCTCGGCCCCTATGGCTACACCTTC. This chain joins TRBV6-5 and TRBJ1-2; D not certain. This CDR3 has 12 residues. Germline lookup yields CDR1 MNHEY and CDR2 SVGAGI. The V and J ends lost 5 bases and 4 bases respectively, with 8 bases between them.

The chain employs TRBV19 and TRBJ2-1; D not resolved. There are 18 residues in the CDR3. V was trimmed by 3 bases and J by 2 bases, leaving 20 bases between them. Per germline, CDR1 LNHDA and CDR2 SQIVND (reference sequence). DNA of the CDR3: TGTGCCAGTAGTATGAATGGTGACGGGCGGATTCCCTACAATGAGCAGTTCTTC. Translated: CASSMNGDGRIPYNEQFF.

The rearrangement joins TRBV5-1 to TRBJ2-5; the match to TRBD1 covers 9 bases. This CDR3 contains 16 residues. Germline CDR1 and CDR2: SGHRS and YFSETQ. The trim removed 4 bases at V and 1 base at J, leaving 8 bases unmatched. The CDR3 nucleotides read TGCGCCAGCAGCCTCAAGGGACAGGGCAGCCAAGAGACCCAGTACTTC. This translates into CASSLKGQGSQETQYF.

In nucleotides, the CDR3 is TGTGCCAGCAGCTTGTTAGGGGGCGGAGAGACCCAGTACTTC. Translation gives CASSLLGGGETQYF. The V gene is TRBV5-4, the J gene TRBJ2-5, with TRBD1 matching 7 bases. Germline V gene lookup returns CDR1 SGHNT and CDR2 YYREEE (reference sequence). Trimming at V came to 1 base and at J to 4 bases, leaving 4 bases not matched to a gene. The CDR3 loop spans 14 amino acids.

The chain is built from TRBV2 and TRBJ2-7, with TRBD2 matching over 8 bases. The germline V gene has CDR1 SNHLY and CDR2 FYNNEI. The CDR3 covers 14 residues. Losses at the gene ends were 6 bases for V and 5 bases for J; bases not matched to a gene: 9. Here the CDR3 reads CASSSTGLVDEQYF. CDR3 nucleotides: TGTGCCAGCAGCAGCACGGGACTAGTCGACGAGCAGTACTTC. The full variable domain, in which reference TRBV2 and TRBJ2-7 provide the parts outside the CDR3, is EPEVTQTPSHQVTQMGQEVILRCVPISNHLYFYWYRQILGQKVEFLVSFYNNEISEKSEIFDDQFSVERPDGSNFTLKIRSTKLEDSAMYFCASSSTGLVDEQYFGPGTRLTVT.

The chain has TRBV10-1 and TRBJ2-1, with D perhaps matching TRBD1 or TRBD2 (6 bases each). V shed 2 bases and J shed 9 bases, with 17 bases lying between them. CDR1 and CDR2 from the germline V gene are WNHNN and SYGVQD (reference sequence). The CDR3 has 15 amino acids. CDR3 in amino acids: CASSERGTPTSEQFF. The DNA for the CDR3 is TGCGCCAGCAGTGAGCGGGGGACACCCACCAGTGAGCAGTTCTTC.

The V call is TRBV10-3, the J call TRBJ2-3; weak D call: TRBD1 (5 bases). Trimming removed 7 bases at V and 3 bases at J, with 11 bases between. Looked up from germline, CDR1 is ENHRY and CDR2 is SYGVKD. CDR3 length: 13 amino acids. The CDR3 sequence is CAIKAPGTDTQYF. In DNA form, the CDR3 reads TGTGCCATCAAAGCCCCAGGGACAGATACGCAGTATTTT.

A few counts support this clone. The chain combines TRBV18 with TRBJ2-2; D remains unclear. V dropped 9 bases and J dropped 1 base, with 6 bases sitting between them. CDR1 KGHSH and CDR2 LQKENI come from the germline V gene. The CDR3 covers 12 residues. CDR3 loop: CARWLNTGELFF. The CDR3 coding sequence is TGTGCCAGGTGGTTGAACACCGGGGAGCTGTTTTTT. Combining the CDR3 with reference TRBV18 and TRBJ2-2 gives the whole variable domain NAGVMQNPRHLVRRRGQEARLRCSPMKGHSHVYWYRQLPEEGLKFMVYLQKENIIDESGMPKERFSAEFPKEGPSILRIQQVVRGDSAAYFCARWLNTGELFFGEGSRLTVL.